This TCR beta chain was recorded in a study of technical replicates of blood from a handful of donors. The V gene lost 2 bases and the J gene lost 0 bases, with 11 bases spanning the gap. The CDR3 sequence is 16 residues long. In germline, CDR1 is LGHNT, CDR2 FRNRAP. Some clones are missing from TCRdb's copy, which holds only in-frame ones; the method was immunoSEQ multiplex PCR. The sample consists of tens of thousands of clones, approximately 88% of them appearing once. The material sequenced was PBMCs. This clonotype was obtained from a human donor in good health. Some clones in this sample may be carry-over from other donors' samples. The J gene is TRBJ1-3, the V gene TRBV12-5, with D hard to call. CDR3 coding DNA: TGTGCTAGTGGTTTGTGGCGGGCGAGCTCTGGAAACACCATATATTTT. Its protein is CASGLWRASSGNTIYF.